One and the same sample provided the 18 T cell receptor beta chains below, sequenced in a study of control samples from healthy donors and cancer patients. Sequenced by immunoSEQ multiplex PCR; TCRdb stores in-frame clones only, minus some. This sample has tens of thousands of clones, with about 91% found just once. The sample taken for sequencing was blood. The receptors originated from a man aged 45-65 years in good health.

The chain has TRBV9 and TRBJ2-1; no firm D call. V lost 0 bases to trimming and J lost 0 bases, with 4 bases between them. Per the germline V gene, CDR1 is SGDLS and CDR2 is YYNGEE. This CDR3 has 14 amino acids. The CDR3 region is CASSVGSSYNEQFF. DNA for the CDR3: TGTGCCAGCAGCGTAGGAAGCTCCTACAATGAGCAGTTCTTC.

V usage is TRBV7-9 and J usage is TRBJ1-6; TRBD1 matches at 9 bases. The ends lost 5 bases at V and 0 bases at J; junction bases unmatched: 8. CDR1 SEHNR and CDR2 FQNEAQ come from the germline V gene (reference sequence). There are 18 residues in the CDR3. The CDR3 nucleotides are TGTGCCAGCAGCCCGACAGGGGGGTACATCTCCTATAATTCACCCCTCCACTTT. Translated, it gives CASSPTGGYISYNSPLHF.

This chain connects TRBV18 to TRBJ1-2, with 8 bases aligning to TRBD1. This CDR3 comprises 15 residues. V was clipped by 3 bases and J by 2 bases; unmatched bases: 5. Germline V gives CDR1 KGHSH, CDR2 LQKENI. The CDR3 DNA follows: TGTGCCAGCTCACCGCAGGGGGCCGCCAACTATGGCTACACCTTC. Encoded protein: CASSPQGAANYGYTF.

The chain employs TRBV27 and TRBJ1-2; a weak D match, TRBD1 (5 bases). With 3 bases removed from V and 6 bases from J, the gap between germline ends came to 11 bases. The germline CDR1 and CDR2 sequences are MNHEY and SMNVEV (reference sequence). The CDR3 has 13 residues. The CDR3 spells CASSLRGSHGYTF. DNA for the CDR3: TGTGCCAGCAGTTTGCGGGGGAGCCATGGCTACACCTTC.

This clone appeared once. This chain connects TRBV7-3 to TRBJ2-3, with 9 bases fitting TRBD2. Germline V gene sequence: CDR1 SGHTA, CDR2 FQGTGA. The CDR3 consists of 18 residues. V lost 2 bases, J lost 4 bases, and 13 bases stayed unmatched. The CDR3 bases are TGTGCCAGCAGCTTAGAAGGTAGCGGGGGCCCCGAGGCAGATACGCAGTATTTT. This sequence encodes CASSLEGSGGPEADTQYF.

The J gene is TRBJ1-1, the V gene TRBV6-5; D gene unclear. Germline V CDR1 and CDR2: MNHEY, SVGAGI. Trimming shortened V by 8 bases and J by 0 bases, and 10 bases separated the two germline ends. There are 13 residues in the CDR3. CDR3 loop: CASAPNMNTEAFF. The CDR3 coding sequence is TGTGCCAGCGCACCTAACATGAACACTGAAGCTTTCTTT.

This clone was counted between two and nine times. The chain is built from TRBV5-1 and TRBJ2-3; TRBD1 agrees at 8 bases. From germline, CDR1 is SGHRS and CDR2 YFSETQ. V lost 4 bases and J lost 1; bases outside the gene matches: 5. This CDR3 is 15 amino acids long. For the CDR3, the DNA is TGCGCCAGCAGCGCGGAGGGACAGGGCACAGATACGCAGTATTTT. Translated: CASSAEGQGTDTQYF.

This chain links TRBV12-3 or TRBV12-4 with TRBJ1-5; D might be TRBD1 (6 bases). With 10 bases removed from V and 3 bases from J, the gap between germline ends came to 13 bases. This CDR3 comprises 13 residues. The CDR3 is CAMATGVNQPQHF. In nucleotides, the CDR3 is TGTGCCATGGCGACAGGCGTCAATCAGCCCCAGCATTTT.

This clone has more than one count but fewer than ten. The chain is built from TRBV19 and TRBJ2-1; D may be TRBD1 or TRBD2 (6 bases each). This CDR3 contains 15 residues. Germline V gene data show CDR1 as LNHDA and CDR2 as SQIVND (reference sequence). V lost 7 bases and J 5 bases, leaving 18 bases between the germline ends. The chain's CDR3 is CASTPGAEINNEQFF. The CDR3 DNA sequence: TGTGCCAGTACCCCGGGGGCAGAAATAAACAATGAGCAGTTCTTC. The variable domain in full, completed from reference TRBV19 and TRBJ2-1, reads DGGITQSPKYLFRKEGQNVTLSCEQNLNHDAMYWYRQDPGQGLRLIYYSQIVNDFQKGDIAEGYSVSREKKESFPLTVTSAQKNPTAFYLCASTPGAEINNEQFFGPGTRLTVL.

The chain carries TRBV30 and TRBJ1-6, with a possible D match to TRBD1 (5 bases). The length of the CDR3 is 13 residues. Between the trimmed V and J ends, which lost 2 bases and 5 bases, there was a span of 7 bases. Germline V gene data show CDR1 as GTSNPN and CDR2 as SVGIG (reference sequence). The CDR3 loop is CAWSWGDNSPLHF. Here the CDR3 DNA reads TGTGCCTGGAGTTGGGGGGATAATTCACCCCTCCACTTT.

J is TRBJ1-6 and V is TRBV7-9, with 11 nucleotides matching TRBD1. With 4 bases clipped from V and 3 bases from J, the junction kept 8 bases outside the gene matches. The CDR3 runs to 18 residues. CDR1 and CDR2 (germline): SEHNR, FQNEAQ (reference sequence). The CDR3 is CASSSAPGTGGYNSPLHF. In nucleotides, the CDR3 is TGTGCCAGCAGCTCCGCCCCCGGGACAGGGGGCTATAATTCACCCCTCCACTTT.

The chain uses TRBV9 and TRBJ1-6; D remains ambiguous. The V gene's germline CDR1 is SGDLS and CDR2 YYNGEE. The CDR3 has 14 residues. The V and J ends lost 4 bases and 14 bases respectively, with 19 bases between them. CDR3 amino acids: CASSTLGKSETLHF. For the CDR3, the DNA is TGTGCCAGCAGCACCCTCGGGAAGAGTGAAACCCTCCACTTT.

The rearrangement uses TRBV5-5 and TRBJ1-2; no clear D. Germline assignment: CDR1 SGHKS and CDR2 YYEKEE (reference sequence). The CDR3 spans 12 residues. The V gene lost 0 bases and the J gene lost 1 base, with 1 base spanning the gap. This CDR3 reads CASSLGNYGYTF. Written as DNA, the CDR3 is TGTGCCAGCAGCTTGGGTAACTATGGCTACACCTTC.

The rearrangement links TRBV19 to TRBJ2-2; TRBD2 agrees at 10 bases. The CDR3 sequence is 16 residues long. Unmatched junction bases numbered 2, after V lost 1 base and J lost 3 bases. The germline gives CDR1 LNHDA, CDR2 SQIVND (reference sequence). DNA for the CDR3: TGTGCCAGTAGTATAGGAGCGGGGGGGGACACCGGGGAGCTGTTTTTT. Protein: CASSIGAGGDTGELFF.

The V and J genes are TRBV2 and TRBJ2-1; TRBD2 aligns across 7 bases. The germline gives CDR1 SNHLY, CDR2 FYNNEI. CDR3 length: 16 residues. V lost 2 bases and J lost 4; bases outside the gene matches: 8. For the CDR3, the DNA is TGTGCCAGCAGTGAATCGAGCGGGGTGGGATACAATGAGCAGTTCTTC. Its translation: CASSESSGVGYNEQFF. Complete variable domain (other parts from reference TRBV2 and TRBJ2-1): EPEVTQTPSHQVTQMGQEVILRCVPISNHLYFYWYRQILGQKVEFLVSFYNNEISEKSEIFDDQFSVERPDGSNFTLKIRSTKLEDSAMYFCASSESSGVGYNEQFFGPGTRLTVL.

This rearrangement joins TRBV6-2 or TRBV6-3 to TRBJ2-1; 9 bases are shared with TRBD1. Germline CDR1 MNHEY, CDR2 SVGEGT. The CDR3 is 13 amino acids. The ends lost 5 bases at V and 9 bases at J; junction bases unmatched: 5. CDR3 DNA sequence: TGTGCCAGCAGTCCGGGACAGGGCATTGAGCAGTTCTTC. This encodes CASSPGQGIEQFF.

The J gene is TRBJ1-3, the V gene TRBV4-1, with 9 bases identical to TRBD1. The CDR3 length is 16 residues. The V and J ends lost 3 bases and 1 base, in that order; junction bases with no gene match: 4. Per the germline V gene, CDR1 is MGHRA and CDR2 is YSYEKL. CDR3: CASSHRDRASGNTIYF. The CDR3, as DNA: TGCGCCAGCAGCCACAGGGACAGGGCGTCTGGAAACACCATATATTTT.

The count of this clone is one. V gene TRBV29-1 combines with J gene TRBJ2-1; unclear D gene. V shed 3 bases and J shed 0 bases, with 9 bases lying between them. Germline V gives CDR1 SQVTM, CDR2 ANQGSEA. The CDR3 has 14 residues. The CDR3 loop reads CSVDGEGSYNEQFF. CDR3 nucleotide sequence: TGCAGCGTTGATGGGGAAGGCTCCTACAATGAGCAGTTCTTC.